The present entry profiles one T cell receptor (beta chain) with its context. No antigen is known for it. Base qualities are missing; no much larger clone stands one base away. These data originate in a study of T-cell reconstitution after alpha-beta-depleted transplantation in children (dated by TCRdb to the mid-2010s). Study-wide context: The study quantitatively tracked T-cell immune reconstitution after TCRalphabeta/CD19-depleted allogeneic hematopoietic cell transplantation in children using TCR repertoire profiling.

Taken from cysteine to phenylalanine, the CDR3 has 11 residues. The only DNA kept is the CDR3, 33 bases in frame from the first base. Trimming accounts for 7 bases at V and 4 bases at J, while the number of junction bases matched to no gene is 3. CDR1 SQVTM and CDR2 ANQGSEA were looked up in the germline V gene. Library prep was done by PCR. For sequencing, an Illumina HiSeq 2500 was employed. TCR library preparation used molecular barcoding, with unique molecular identifiers applied to normalize quantification of the TCRbeta repertoire. Starting from the raw public reads, TCRdb applied fastp trimming at Q25, assembled clones with MiXCR and retained in-frame beta chains. Each record represents a unique CDR3 protein, reported with the most common genes and DNA among its rows. Counted in this sample were about half a million distinct CDR3 sequences; around 13% of them appeared once. The top ten clones comprise over 5.5% of the sample.

The rearranged chain carries TRBV29-1 and TRBJ2-7; 8 of the junction bases match TRBD1. The receptor was isolated from a human donor who donated a stem cell graft to a child with combined immunodeficiency. The material was PBMCs from the stem cell graft donor, obtained from the stem cell graft. At the DNA level, the sequence is TGCAGCGCAGGGGGCGCTTACGAGCAGTACTTC. It translates as CSAGGAYEQYF.